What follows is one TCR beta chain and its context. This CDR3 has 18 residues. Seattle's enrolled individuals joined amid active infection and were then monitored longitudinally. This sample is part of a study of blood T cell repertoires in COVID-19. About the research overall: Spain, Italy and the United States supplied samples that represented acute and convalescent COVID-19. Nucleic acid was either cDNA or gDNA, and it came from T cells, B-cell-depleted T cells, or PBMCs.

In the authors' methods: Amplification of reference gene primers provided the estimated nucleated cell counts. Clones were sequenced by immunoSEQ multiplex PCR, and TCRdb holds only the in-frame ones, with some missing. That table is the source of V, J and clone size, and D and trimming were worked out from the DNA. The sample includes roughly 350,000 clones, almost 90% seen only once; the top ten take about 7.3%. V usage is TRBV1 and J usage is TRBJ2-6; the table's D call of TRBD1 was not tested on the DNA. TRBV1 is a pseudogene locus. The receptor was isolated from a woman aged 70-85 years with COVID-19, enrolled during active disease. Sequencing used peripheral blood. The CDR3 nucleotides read TGCACCAGCAGCCGAGGAATAGGGACAAGCTCTGGGGCCAACGTCCTGACTTTC. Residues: CTSSRGIGTSSGANVLTF.